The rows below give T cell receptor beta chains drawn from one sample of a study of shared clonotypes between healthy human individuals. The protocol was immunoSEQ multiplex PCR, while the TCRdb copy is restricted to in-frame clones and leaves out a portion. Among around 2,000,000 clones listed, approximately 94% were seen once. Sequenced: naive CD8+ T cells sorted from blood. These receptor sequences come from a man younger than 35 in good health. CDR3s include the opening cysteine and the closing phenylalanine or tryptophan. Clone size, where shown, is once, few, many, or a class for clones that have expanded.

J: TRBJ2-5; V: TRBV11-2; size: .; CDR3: CASSFEAGDQETQYF
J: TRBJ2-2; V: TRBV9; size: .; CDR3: CASKPGDTGELFF
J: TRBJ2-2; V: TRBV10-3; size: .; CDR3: CAISESVAGELFF
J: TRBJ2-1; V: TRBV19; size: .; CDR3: CASSIYNNEQFF
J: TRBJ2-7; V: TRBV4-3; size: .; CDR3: CASSQDTPPAFEQYF
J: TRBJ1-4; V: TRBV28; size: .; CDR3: CASSLQGEGEKLFF
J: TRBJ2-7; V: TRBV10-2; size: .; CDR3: CASSAKGGSYEQYF
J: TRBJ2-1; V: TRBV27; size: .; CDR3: CASRTIAGPYNEQFF
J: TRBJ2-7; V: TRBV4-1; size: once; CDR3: CASSQHRDLTGSTGVNYEQYF
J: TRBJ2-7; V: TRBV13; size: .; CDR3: CASSPSSYHSYEQYF
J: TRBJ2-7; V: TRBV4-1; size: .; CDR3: CASSHIAGSDEQYF
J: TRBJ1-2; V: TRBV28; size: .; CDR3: CASSFRLYGYTF
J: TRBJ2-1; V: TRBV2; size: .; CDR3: CASSDVYNEQFF
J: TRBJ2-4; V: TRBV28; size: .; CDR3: CASSLGSGGPTKNIQYF
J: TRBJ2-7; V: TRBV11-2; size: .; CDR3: CASSLASSYEQYF
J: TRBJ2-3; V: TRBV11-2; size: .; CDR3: CASSYWEVSPDTQYF
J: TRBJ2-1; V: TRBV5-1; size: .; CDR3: CASSPLVAGGDEQFF
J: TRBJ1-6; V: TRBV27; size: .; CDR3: CASSLEGGGSPLHF
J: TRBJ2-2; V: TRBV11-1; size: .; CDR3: CASSPDRVVTGELFF
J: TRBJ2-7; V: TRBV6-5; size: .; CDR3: CASSYEAGVLGEQYF
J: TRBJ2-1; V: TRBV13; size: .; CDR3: CASKEGSEQFF
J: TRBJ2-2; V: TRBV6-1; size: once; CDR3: CASGVAGGTGELFF
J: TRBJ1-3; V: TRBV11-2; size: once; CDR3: CASSLEDTIYF
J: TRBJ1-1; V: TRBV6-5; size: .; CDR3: CASSYSVGYTEAFF
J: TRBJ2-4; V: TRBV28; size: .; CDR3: CASSLSWGRGQYF
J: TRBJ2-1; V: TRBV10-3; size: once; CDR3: CAISESGSYNEQFF
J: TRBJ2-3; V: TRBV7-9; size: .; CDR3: CASSPGLPPSTQYF
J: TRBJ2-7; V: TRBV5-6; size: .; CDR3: CASSLGTGLREQYF
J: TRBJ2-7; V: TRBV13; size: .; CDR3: CASSLKGTGGSEQYF
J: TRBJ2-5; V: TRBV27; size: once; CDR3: CASSGGETQYF
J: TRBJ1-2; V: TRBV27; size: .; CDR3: CASSLEWQDTLGYTF
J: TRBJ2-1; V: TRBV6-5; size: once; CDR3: CASSYGGSTYEQFF
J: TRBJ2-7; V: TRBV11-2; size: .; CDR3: CASSPTLAYEQYF
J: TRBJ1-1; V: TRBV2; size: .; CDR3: CASSQGPGTEAFF
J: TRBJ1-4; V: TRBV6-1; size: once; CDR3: CASSEWLGGENEKLFF
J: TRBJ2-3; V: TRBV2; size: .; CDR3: CASSEGTLSTDTQYF
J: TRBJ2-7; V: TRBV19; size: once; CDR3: CASSVRPSYEQYF
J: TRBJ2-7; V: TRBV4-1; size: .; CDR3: CASSQGAGEQYF
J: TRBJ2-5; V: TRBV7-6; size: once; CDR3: CASSLGWGSQETQYF
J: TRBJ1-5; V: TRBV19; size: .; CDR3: CASSIDSDWNQPQHF
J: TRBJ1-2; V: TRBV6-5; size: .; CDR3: CASSYSLAGGGYGYTF
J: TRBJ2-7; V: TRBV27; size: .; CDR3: CASSLSAEGAGEQYF
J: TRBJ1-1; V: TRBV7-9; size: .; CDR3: CASSREQLNTEAFF
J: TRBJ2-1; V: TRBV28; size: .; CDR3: CASNPPGAGGYNEQFF
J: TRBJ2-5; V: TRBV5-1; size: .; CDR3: CASSLEASGPQETQYF
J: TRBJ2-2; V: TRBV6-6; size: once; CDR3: CASSFGADTGELFF
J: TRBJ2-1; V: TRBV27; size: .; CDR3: CASSQGTPYNEQFF
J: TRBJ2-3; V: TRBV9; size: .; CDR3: CASSVGQSDTQYF
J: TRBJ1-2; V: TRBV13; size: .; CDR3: CASSPRGNAIGYTF
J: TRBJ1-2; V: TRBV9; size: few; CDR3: CASSVWTDYTF
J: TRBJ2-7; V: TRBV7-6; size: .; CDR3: CASSLELGTYEQYF
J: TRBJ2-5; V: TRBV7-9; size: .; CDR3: CASSLGDLMETQYF
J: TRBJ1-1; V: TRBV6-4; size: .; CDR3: CASSETAGTEAFF
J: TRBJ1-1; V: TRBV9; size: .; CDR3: CASSAHTEQVNTEAFF